The 19 T cell receptor beta chains reported below all come from one sample, sequenced in a study of blood T cells in healthy people across ages. A J-beta primer mix and a sample-barcoded 5' primer were used in a second PCR of about 7 to 12 cycles. TCRdb fed the 5' RACE reads into MiXCR, producing one record per CDR3 protein. The sample yields fewer than 1 million distinct CDR3 sequences, approximately 44% seen once. Specimen: blood. These receptors were taken from a man aged 55 to 70 in good health.

In its sample, this clonotype was seen many times. The chain employs TRBV15 and TRBJ2-1, with a possible D match to TRBD1 (5 bases). Germline values: CDR1 LNHNV, CDR2 YYDKDF (reference sequence). Deletions cut 1 base from V and 0 bases from J, with 19 bases between. The CDR3 totals 19 residues. In nucleotides, the CDR3 is TGTGCCACCAGCAGAGGAGTGGGGCGACAGCTTTTCTCCTACAATGAGCAGTTCTTC. Its protein product is CATSRGVGRQLFSYNEQFF.

There are many counts of this clonotype. This CDR3 reads CASSPRHTGVEQYF. Here the CDR3 DNA reads TGTGCCAGCAGCCCCCGGCACACAGGGGTAGAGCAGTACTTC. V usage is TRBV7-2 and J usage is TRBJ2-7; 7 nucleotides align to TRBD1. The CDR3 consists of 14 residues. J gave up 7 bases and V 5 bases, and 11 bases lay outside the gene matches. Germline V CDR1 and CDR2: SGHTA, FQGNSA.

This clonotype was recorded a few times. The CDR3 here is CSAEPRDRTAYEQYF. The CDR3 bases are TGCAGTGCTGAACCCAGGGATAGAACCGCCTACGAGCAGTACTTC. V gene TRBV20-1 combines with J gene TRBJ2-7; D is perhaps TRBD1 (5 bases). Germline values: CDR1 DFQATT, CDR2 SNEGSKA (reference sequence). The CDR3 is 15 amino acids. The V and J ends lost 5 bases and 2 bases respectively, with 19 bases between them.

This clonotype was seen more than once but under ten times. The chain recombines TRBV7-7 with TRBJ2-7; TRBD1 matches 8 bases. Germline-derived CDR1 and CDR2 are SSHAT and FNYEAQ (reference sequence). The V and J ends lost 2 bases and 0 bases, in that order; junction bases with no gene match: 3. CDR3 length equals 15 residues. CDR3 DNA sequence: TGTGCCAGCAGCTTATCGACAGGGGCCTCCTACGAGCAGTACTTC. As protein: CASSLSTGASYEQYF.

The chain has TRBV4-1 and TRBJ2-7; possibly TRBD2 for D (5 bases). V lost 0 bases and J 0 bases, leaving 9 bases between the germline ends. The CDR3 is 15 amino acids. Per germline, CDR1 MGHRA and CDR2 YSYEKL. The CDR3, as DNA: TGCGCCAGCAGCCAAGAAGGAGGCCACTCCTACGAGCAGTACTTC. It encodes CASSQEGGHSYEQYF.

This clonotype was counted ten times or more. The CDR3 region is CASRLEVKETQYF. The CDR3, as DNA: TGTGCCAGCAGACTAGAGGTGAAAGAGACCCAGTACTTC. The genes are TRBV12-3 or TRBV12-4 and TRBJ2-5; a weak D match, TRBD2 (5 bases). This CDR3 has 13 residues. V was shortened by 6 bases and J by 3 bases, with 11 bases between the two germline ends.

The rearrangement joins TRBV9 to TRBJ2-3, with D possibly TRBD1 on 5 matching bases. The CDR3 loop spans 17 amino acids. Per the germline V gene, CDR1 is SGDLS and CDR2 is YYNGEE. The germline V and J ends were trimmed by 4 bases and 2 bases, with 20 bases remaining between them. The CDR3 loop is CASSQGVTPSFTDTQYF. The DNA for the CDR3 is TGTGCCAGCAGCCAAGGGGTAACCCCCTCCTTCACAGATACGCAGTATTTT.

This clonotype was picked up a small number of times. CDR3 in amino acids: CAISDLRTVSRGYTF. The CDR3 nucleotides read TGTGCCATCAGTGACCTGCGGACAGTCTCCCGAGGCTACACCTTC. This sequence joins TRBV10-3 and TRBJ1-2; D perhaps matches TRBD1 (6 bases). The CDR3 has 15 residues. CDR1 is ENHRY and CDR2 is SYGVKD in the germline V gene. Trimming left V 3 bases short and J 8 bases short, with 19 bases between.

The J gene is TRBJ1-2, the V gene TRBV3-1; a possible D gene is TRBD1 (6 bases). Germline V lookup: CDR1 LGHDT, CDR2 YNNKEL (reference sequence). The ends were cut back, 6 bases at V and 8 bases at J, with 16 bases in the middle. The CDR3 runs 13 residues. CDR3 in amino acids: CASSQRGAGGYTF. The CDR3 coding sequence is TGTGCCAGCAGTCAACGGGGGGCAGGAGGCTACACCTTC.

The chain is built from TRBV20-1 and TRBJ2-7, with D unclear. V was pared by 1 base and J by 0 bases, with 7 bases between. The CDR3 runs 13 residues. Germline V CDR1 and CDR2: DFQATT, SNEGSKA (reference sequence). The CDR3 region is CSARVRGSYEQYF. CDR3 coding DNA: TGCAGTGCTAGAGTGCGCGGCTCCTACGAGCAGTACTTC.

This clonotype showed up just a few times. The genes are TRBV4-3 and TRBJ1-6, with 9 nucleotides matching TRBD1. Germline CDR1 is LGHNA and CDR2 is YSLEER. The CDR3 totals 16 residues. V shed 0 bases, J shed 11 bases, and the junction held 8 bases outside the gene matches. The CDR3 spells CASSQDTGGQGTPLHF. The CDR3 region has the DNA TGCGCCAGCAGCCAAGATACCGGGGGACAGGGCACACCCCTCCACTTT.

A few counts support this clonotype. The J gene is TRBJ2-3, the V gene TRBV4-1; 10 bases map to TRBD2. Per germline, CDR1 MGHRA and CDR2 YSYEKL. The CDR3 spans 19 residues. Unmatched junction bases numbered 11, after V lost 0 bases and J lost 2 bases. The CDR3, as DNA: TGCGCCAGCAGCCAAGAAGTGTGGTATAGCGGGGGGATCACAGATACGCAGTATTTT. It yields the protein CASSQEVWYSGGITDTQYF.

In its sample, this clonotype was seen a few times. The genes are TRBV10-3 and TRBJ2-1; unclear D gene. V was trimmed by 4 bases and J by 6 bases, leaving 7 bases between them. CDR3 length: 12 amino acids. In germline, CDR1 is ENHRY, CDR2 SYGVKD. The CDR3 bases are TGTGCCATCAGTGTTAAGGGCAATGAGCAGTTCTTC. This sequence encodes CAISVKGNEQFF.

V and J are TRBV7-2 and TRBJ2-7, with D tentatively TRBD2 (5 bases). Deletions cut 4 bases from V and 2 bases from J, with 12 bases between. CDR3 size: 14 residues. Germline assignment: CDR1 SGHTA and CDR2 FQGNSA. CDR3 nucleotide sequence: TGTGCCAGCAGCTCGGGGTATCTGACCTACGAGCAGTACTTC. Its translation is CASSSGYLTYEQYF.

This clonotype was detected only a few times. The genes are TRBV28 and TRBJ2-7, with 7 bases aligning to TRBD1. The CDR3 totals 14 residues. Germline V lookup: CDR1 MDHEN, CDR2 SYDVKM. The V segment lost 3 bases and the J segment 3 bases; nucleotides outside the gene matches: 5. The DNA for the CDR3 is TGTGCCAGCAGTTTTCTCGGACAGGTCTACGAGCAGTACTTC. It codes for CASSFLGQVYEQYF.

There are a few counts of this clonotype. This sequence joins TRBV3-1 and TRBJ1-1; the D is unclear. The length of the CDR3 is 14 residues. CDR1 and CDR2 from the germline V gene are LGHDT and YNNKEL (reference sequence). V shed 1 base and J shed 1 base, with 7 bases lying between them. The CDR3 here is CASSQGWANTEAFF. Here the CDR3 DNA reads TGTGCCAGCAGCCAAGGTTGGGCGAACACTGAAGCTTTCTTT.

This clonotype was seen just once. The chain has TRBV4-3 and TRBJ2-7, with D perhaps matching TRBD1 or TRBD2 (5 bases each). V gave up 0 bases and J gave up 3 bases, with 18 bases separating them. The CDR3 contains 17 residues. Germline V gene lookup returns CDR1 LGHNA and CDR2 YSLEER. The CDR3 region has the DNA TGCGCCAGCAGCCAAGATTATTCCGGGACGGCCTACTACGAGCAGTACTTC. This gives the protein CASSQDYSGTAYYEQYF.

This clonotype was counted at least ten times. V is TRBV20-1 and J is TRBJ2-3, with unresolved D. CDR1 and CDR2 (germline): DFQATT, SNEGSKA (reference sequence). This CDR3 is built from 14 residues. V lost 4 bases and J 0 bases, leaving 11 bases between the germline ends. The CDR3 loop reads CSAKPGPSTDTQYF. The CDR3 region has the DNA TGCAGTGCTAAACCCGGACCGAGCACAGATACGCAGTATTTT.

This clonotype is a singleton in its sample. The V gene is TRBV29-1, the J gene TRBJ2-5; D uncertain. The germline V gene encodes CDR1 SQVTM and CDR2 ANQGSEA. V was clipped by 4 bases and J by 0 bases, with 18 bases between them. This CDR3 is built from 16 residues. The CDR3 nucleotides are TGCAGCGTTGGGGTCCTGATTTACGAGTACCAAGAGACCCAGTACTTC. Translation: CSVGVLIYEYQETQYF.